These T cell receptor beta chains were read from a single sample in a study of blood T cell repertoires in COVID-19. The table came from immunoSEQ multiplex PCR; TCRdb's copy has only in-frame clones and leaves some out. The sample has approximately 110,000 clones, about 76% seen once; the top ten hold just under 20%. Specimen: peripheral blood. The source of these receptors is a woman between 65 and 79 years old with acute or convalescent COVID-19. Each CDR3 is given with its conserved first and last residue. The order of the fields is V gene, J gene, CDR3 protein.

>TRBV3-1/TRBV3-2|TRBJ1-2
CASSQDTGTSANYGYTF
>TRBV7-2|TRBJ1-4
CASSSYEKLFF
>TRBV2|TRBJ1-2
CASSEMPVSLKGSYGYTF
>TRBV5-4|TRBJ2-1
CASSSKTGTYNEQFF
>TRBV19|TRBJ1-1
CASSINRVNTEAFF
>TRBV9|TRBJ2-6
CASSRSFGALGANVLTF
>TRBV15|TRBJ1-2
CATSRGGTGGSGYTF
>TRBV5-4|TRBJ2-1
CASSRQGVRNEQFF
>TRBV6-5|TRBJ1-6
CAILTRDTANSPLHF
>TRBV28|TRBJ2-7
CASRGTGRSYEQYF
>TRBV11-2|TRBJ1-2
CASSSRDRVIYGYTF
>TRBV28|TRBJ2-2
CASGALLGNTGELFF
>TRBV27|TRBJ2-1
CASSSQTSGVYNEQFF
>TRBV19|TRBJ1-6
CASGDNSYNSPLHF
>TRBV9|TRBJ2-2
CASSVGGTYTGELFF
>TRBV19|TRBJ1-4
CASSDLRGPNEKLFF
>TRBV7-9|TRBJ2-7
CASSDRLAYEQYF
>TRBV5-1|TRBJ2-5
CASSNGGPQETQYF
>TRBV7-8|TRBJ2-7
CASSLIGGEQYF
>TRBV5-4|TRBJ1-1
CASANRGGRTEAFF
>TRBV5-1|TRBJ1-4
CASSRLGPYEKLFF
>TRBV5-1|TRBJ1-1
CASSFHDRNTEAFF
>TRBV5-1|TRBJ1-5
CASSLEGADSNQPQHF
>TRBV7-2|TRBJ1-2
CASSLEKLTGSYGYTF
>TRBV10-3|TRBJ1-2
CAISDPSGGGGYGYTF
>TRBV5-1|TRBJ1-5
CASSLDISDTAAQHF
>TRBV30|TRBJ1-1
CAWSTMTGAQAEAFF
>TRBV6-6|TRBJ2-7
CASSGSSYEQYF
>TRBV5-1|TRBJ1-2
CASSLTGAITYGYTF